Presented here are 28 T cell receptor beta chains from one specimen sequenced in a study of blood T cell repertoires in COVID-19. Method: immunoSEQ multiplex PCR; TCRdb's copy keeps in-frame clones and lacks some. The sample has 180,000 or so clones, about four fifths seen once; the top ten hold 11%. Sequencing was carried out using peripheral blood. These receptors all stem from a woman aged 40 to 50 with COVID-19, enrolled during active disease.

This clone was observed a few times. The chain couples TRBV7-2 to TRBJ1-1, with unresolved D. With 5 bases removed from V and 1 base from J, the gap between germline ends came to 11 bases. Germline CDR1 SGHTA, CDR2 FQGNSA. CDR3 length: 14 residues. The CDR3, as DNA: TGTGCCAGCAGCAGCAGAGGAGGGAACACTGAAGCTTTCTTT. It yields the protein CASSSRGGNTEAFF.

The chain carries TRBV10-3 and TRBJ2-3, with D perhaps TRBD2 (5 bases). Trimming pared 2 bases from V and 3 bases from J, leaving 15 bases between. Per the germline V gene, CDR1 is ENHRY and CDR2 is SYGVKD. The CDR3 totals 16 residues. CDR3 amino acids: CAISEGSDPATDTQYF. The CDR3, as DNA: TGTGCCATCAGTGAGGGTAGCGACCCTGCGACAGATACGCAGTATTTT.

The chain has TRBV3-1 (or the pseudogene TRBV3-2) and TRBJ2-1; tentatively, D is TRBD2 (7 bases). CDR3 size: 17 residues. CDR1 LGHDT and CDR2 YNNKEL come from the germline V gene (reference sequence). The V end lost 0 bases, the J end lost 4 bases, and 16 bases lay between the germline ends. CDR3 DNA sequence: TGTGCCAGCAGCCAAGATTGGGAGGGGGGTTTTTACAATGAGCAGTTCTTC. Protein: CASSQDWEGGFYNEQFF.

V gene TRBV19 combines with J gene TRBJ2-3, with D possibly TRBD1 on 5 matching bases. The CDR3 sequence is 11 residues long. CDR1 is LNHDA and CDR2 is SQIVND in the germline V gene (reference sequence). The V gene lost 6 bases and the J gene lost 6 bases, with 7 bases spanning the gap. The CDR3 DNA follows: TGTGCCAGTAGCAAGGGGGATACGCAGTATTTT. It codes for CASSKGDTQYF.

This chain joins TRBV4-1 and TRBJ1-1, with TRBD1 as a possible D gene (6 bases). CDR3 length equals 13 residues. In germline, CDR1 is MGHRA, CDR2 YSYEKL. Deletions cut 4 bases from V and 11 bases from J, with 17 bases between. This chain's CDR3 is CASSLRDAGAAFF. In DNA form, the CDR3 reads TGCGCCAGCAGCCTAAGGGACGCGGGGGCCGCTTTCTTT.

CDR3: CAWTSGGRVGQFF. The CDR3 coding sequence is TGTGCCTGGACTAGCGGGGGAAGGGTAGGGCAGTTCTTC. This chain uses TRBV30 with TRBJ2-1, with 10 bases lining up with TRBD2. Germline CDR1 reads GTSNPN; CDR2 reads SVGIG (reference sequence). J gave up 12 bases and V 4 bases, and 9 bases lay outside the gene matches. The CDR3 extends over 13 amino acids.

The chain joins TRBV11-2 to TRBJ1-2, with 10 bases lining up with TRBD1. V was pared by 1 base and J by 1 base, with 3 bases of the junction left unmatched. Per the germline V gene, CDR1 is SGHAT and CDR2 is FQNNGV. The CDR3 consists of 16 residues. CDR3 sequence: CASSLGGQGRNYGYTF. The CDR3 DNA follows: TGTGCCAGCAGCTTAGGGGGACAGGGGCGTAACTATGGCTACACCTTC.

The chain has TRBV27 and TRBJ1-4; possibly TRBD1 for D (5 bases). The CDR3 consists of 14 residues. CDR1 MNHEY and CDR2 SMNVEV come from the germline V gene (reference sequence). Trimming left V 5 bases short and J 4 bases short, with 11 bases between. The CDR3 DNA reads as TGTGCCAGCAGTATCACAGGCGTTAATGAAAAACTGTTTTTT. It codes for CASSITGVNEKLFF.

This chain links TRBV30 with TRBJ2-1, with 7 bases lining up with TRBD2. The CDR3 sequence is 13 residues long. From germline, CDR1 is GTSNPN and CDR2 SVGIG (reference sequence). Trimming took 4 bases from V and 9 from J; bases not matched to a gene: 9. The DNA for the CDR3 is TGTGCCTGGACAGGGAGGGTAGTGGGTGAGCAGTTCTTC. Protein: CAWTGRVVGEQFF. Full variable domain (remainder filled in from reference TRBV30 and TRBJ2-1): SQTIHQWPATLVQPVGSPLSLECTVEGTSNPNLYWYRQAAGRGLQLLFYSVGIGQISSEVPQNLSASRPQDRQFILSSKKLLLSDSGFYLCAWTGRVVGEQFFGPGTRLTVL.

This rearrangement joins TRBV7-3 to TRBJ1-3; no reliable D call. Germline-derived CDR1 and CDR2 are SGHTA and FQGTGA. This CDR3 is built from 15 residues. Trimming took 2 bases from V and 3 from J, leaving 11 bases between them. CDR3 loop: CASSLPASCGNTIYF. In nucleotides, the CDR3 is TGTGCCAGCAGCTTACCCGCGAGTTGTGGAAACACCATATATTTT.

Written as DNA, the CDR3 is TGTGCCAGCAGTCGACAGGAGCTGAACACTGAAGCTTTCTTT. Protein sequence: CASSRQELNTEAFF. This chain joins TRBV6-2 or TRBV6-3 and TRBJ1-1, with D maybe TRBD1 (6 bases). Germline CDR1 MNHEY, CDR2 SVGEGT. V was cut by 5 bases and J by 0 bases, with 10 bases left in between. The CDR3 loop spans 14 amino acids.

This chain links TRBV5-1 with TRBJ2-5, with 7 positions matching TRBD1. V lost 0 bases, J lost 2 bases, and 4 bases stayed unmatched. The CDR3 has 15 residues. Germline V gene lookup returns CDR1 SGHRS and CDR2 YFSETQ. The CDR3 DNA reads TGCGCCAGCAGCTTGGCGACAGGGCGGCAAGAGACCCAGTACTTC. The encoded protein is CASSLATGRQETQYF. The full variable domain, rest sourced from reference TRBV5-1 and TRBJ2-5, is KAGVTQTPRYLIKTRGQQVTLSCSPISGHRSVSWYQQTPGQGLQFLFEYFSETQRNKGNFPGRFSGRQFSNSRSEMNVSTLELGDSALYLCASSLATGRQETQYFGPGTRLLVL.

The V and J genes are TRBV7-9 and TRBJ1-1; no clear D. The CDR3 has 13 residues. CDR1 and CDR2 from the germline V gene are SEHNR and FQNEAQ (reference sequence). V gave up 1 base and J gave up 0 bases, with 3 bases separating them. The CDR3 region has the DNA TGTGCCAGCAGCTTAGAGCTGAACACTGAAGCTTTCTTT. Its translation is CASSLELNTEAFF.

The CDR3 nucleotides are TGTGCCAGTAACCTACAGGGTCTGAACACTGAAGCTTTCTTT. Its translation is CASNLQGLNTEAFF. The chain combines TRBV19 with TRBJ1-1, with D possibly being TRBD1 (6 bases). The germline V gene has CDR1 LNHDA and CDR2 SQIVND (reference sequence). The CDR3 is 14 residues long. The germline V and J ends were trimmed by 7 bases and 0 bases, with 12 bases remaining between them. The variable domain in full, with the rest retrieved from reference TRBV19 and TRBJ1-1, is DGGITQSPKYLFRKEGQNVTLSCEQNLNHDAMYWYRQDPGQGLRLIYYSQIVNDFQKGDIAEGYSVSREKKESFPLTVTSAQKNPTAFYLCASNLQGLNTEAFFGQGTRLTVV.

DNA of the CDR3: TGTGCCAGCAGCCCCGGGGTGGAAGGAGAGCAGTACGTC. Translation: CASSPGVEGEQYV. V gene TRBV14 combines with J gene TRBJ2-7; D might be TRBD2 (5 bases). Trimming took off 4 bases at V and 7 bases at J, with 14 bases between the two ends. This CDR3 comprises 13 residues. CDR1 and CDR2 from the germline V gene are SGHDN and FVKESK.

This rearrangement joins TRBV28 to TRBJ2-6, with D possibly being TRBD2 (6 bases). The length of the CDR3 is 15 residues. Germline V gene lookup returns CDR1 MDHEN and CDR2 SYDVKM. V was clipped by 4 bases and J by 3 bases, with 10 bases between them. The CDR3 sequence: CASSSTRGGANVLTF. In nucleotides, the CDR3 is TGTGCCAGCAGTTCGACTAGGGGTGGGGCCAACGTCCTGACTTTC.

The CDR3 protein is CASSPRVDTQYF. CDR3 bases: TGTGCCAGCAGCCCCCGGGTTGATACGCAGTATTTT. The chain uses TRBV7-2 and TRBJ2-3; D is unresolved. Trimming pared 5 bases from V and 6 bases from J, leaving 9 bases between. Germline V gene data show CDR1 as SGHTA and CDR2 as FQGNSA. This CDR3 is 12 amino acids long.

The genes are TRBV7-3 and TRBJ1-1; D is undetermined. The CDR3 contains 12 residues. Deletions cut 5 bases from V and 10 bases from J, with 14 bases between. CDR1 SGHTA and CDR2 FQGTGA come from the germline V gene. The CDR3: CASSHVKVGAFF. CDR3 nucleotide sequence: TGTGCCAGCAGCCACGTAAAAGTCGGAGCTTTCTTT.

The CDR3 spells CASSKPGQVATNEKLFF. In nucleotides, the CDR3 is TGTGCCAGCAGCAAGCCGGGACAGGTAGCAACTAATGAAAAACTGTTTTTT. This chain connects TRBV21-1 to TRBJ1-4; the table's D call TRBD1 went unverified against the DNA. TRBV21-1 is a known pseudogene. The CDR3 runs to 17 residues.

This clone was recorded only once. The chain carries TRBV20-1 and TRBJ2-3; a possible D gene is TRBD2 (5 bases). V lost 3 bases, J lost 0 bases, and 16 bases lay in between. Germline CDR1 and CDR2: DFQATT and SNEGSKA (reference sequence). This CDR3 spans 16 amino acids. CDR3 nucleotides: TGCAGTGCTAGTAACCTAGCACTATCTAGCACAGATACGCAGTATTTT. This sequence encodes CSASNLALSSTDTQYF.

This clone was observed a handful of times. The chain links TRBV20-1 to TRBJ1-1; D is unclear. Germline V gene sequence: CDR1 DFQATT, CDR2 SNEGSKA (reference sequence). Deletions cut 2 bases from V and 11 bases from J, with 12 bases between. The CDR3 has 11 residues. CDR3 DNA sequence: TGCAGTGCTAGATCCCCCTATTCTGCTTTCTTT. This gives the protein CSARSPYSAFF.

The rearrangement joins TRBV5-4 to TRBJ2-3, with D possibly matching TRBD2 (6 bases). CDR3 length: 15 residues. The V gene's germline CDR1 is SGHNT and CDR2 YYREEE (reference sequence). The V end was cut by 6 bases, the J end by 5 bases, with 19 bases between. The CDR3 DNA follows: TGTGCCAGCAAATCGGATAGCGGACGAGGAGATACGCAGTATTTT. It codes for CASKSDSGRGDTQYF. The whole variable domain, remainder taken from reference TRBV5-4 and TRBJ2-3, is ETGVTQSPTHLIKTRGQQVTLRCSSQSGHNTVSWYQQALGQGPQFIFQYYREEENGRGNFPPRFSGLQFPNYSSELNVNALELDDSALYLCASKSDSGRGDTQYFGPGTRLTVL.

The chain is built from TRBV19 and TRBJ2-2, with D unresolved. This CDR3 spans 15 amino acids. Trimming pared 7 bases from V and 0 bases from J, leaving 12 bases between. Germline V gives CDR1 LNHDA, CDR2 SQIVND (reference sequence). The chain's CDR3 is CASTSTSANTGELFF. Written as DNA, the CDR3 is TGTGCCAGTACCTCAACCAGCGCGAACACCGGGGAGCTGTTTTTT.

The J gene is TRBJ1-1, the V gene TRBV7-9; weak D call: TRBD1 (5 bases). CDR1 is SEHNR and CDR2 is FQNEAQ in the germline V gene (reference sequence). CDR3 length: 12 residues. Trimming stripped 1 base from V and 6 bases from J, with 6 bases between. The CDR3 DNA sequence: TGTGCCAGCAGCTTAGAGGGGTCTGAAGCTTTCTTT. Its translation is CASSLEGSEAFF. Variable domain in full (rest from reference TRBV7-9 and TRBJ1-1): DTGVSQNPRHKITKRGQNVTFRCDPISEHNRLYWYRQTLGQGPEFLTYFQNEAQLEKSRLLSDRFSAERPKGSFSTLEIQRTEQGDSAMYLCASSLEGSEAFFGQGTRLTVV.

This chain uses TRBV5-4 with TRBJ2-4; 8 bases match TRBD2. This CDR3 spans 13 amino acids. Germline CDR1 is SGHNT and CDR2 is YYREEE (reference sequence). J lost 8 bases, V lost 7 bases, and 8 bases had no gene match. The CDR3 here is CASGAGAKDIQYF. The CDR3, as DNA: TGTGCCAGCGGAGCGGGGGCGAAGGACATTCAGTACTTC.

V usage is TRBV30 and J usage is TRBJ2-1; D not certain. CDR1 is GTSNPN and CDR2 is SVGIG in the germline V gene (reference sequence). V lost 4 bases to trimming and J lost 6 bases, with 16 bases between them. The length of the CDR3 is 14 residues. As DNA, the CDR3 is TGTGCCTGGACTGGTCTAAATTATAGCAATGAGCAGTTCTTC. This encodes CAWTGLNYSNEQFF.

The chain recombines TRBV3-1 (or the pseudogene TRBV3-2) with TRBJ2-5; TRBD1 matches 11 bases. The CDR3 extends over 14 amino acids. CDR1 is LGHDT and CDR2 is YNNKEL in the germline V gene (reference sequence). Trimming took 2 bases from V and 7 from J; bases not matched to a gene: 3. The CDR3 region has the DNA TGTGCCAGCAGCCAAACCGGACAGGGGGCGACCCAGTACTTC. Translation: CASSQTGQGATQYF.

This chain links TRBV7-8 with TRBJ2-7; D remains ambiguous. Looked up from germline, CDR1 is SGHVS and CDR2 is FQNEAQ. This CDR3 contains 13 residues. V was pared by 1 base and J by 1 base, with 5 bases between. For the CDR3, the DNA is TGTGCCAGCAGCTTAGGGCCTTCCTACGAGCAGTACGTC. The encoded protein is CASSLGPSYEQYV.